The 5 T cell receptor beta chains below were found in one sample sequenced in a study of shared clonotypes between healthy human individuals. Naive CD8 isolation took CD45RO-negative cells positively selected for CCR7 and excluded terminally differentiated effector memory CD45RA+ cells. Libraries were prepared by immunoSEQ multiplex PCR; TCRdb keeps only in-frame clonotypes and omits some of them. This sample has around 2.1 million clones, with about 92% found just once. Sequenced sample: naive CD8+ T cells from PBMCs. All receptors come from a man younger than 35 in good health. Some clones in this sample may be carry-over from other donors' samples.

V is TRBV6-5 and J is TRBJ2-7, with D possibly matching TRBD2 (6 bases). The V gene lost 2 bases and the J gene lost 2 bases, with 10 bases spanning the gap. The germline V gene encodes CDR1 MNHEY and CDR2 SVGAGI. The CDR3 has 14 residues. CDR3 in DNA: TGTGCCAGCAGTTACGGGGGGTTGCCCTACGAGCAGTACTTC. This sequence encodes CASSYGGLPYEQYF.

The chain has TRBV4-1 and TRBJ2-5, with 8 bases fitting TRBD1. The germline CDR1 and CDR2 sequences are MGHRA and YSYEKL. Trimming at V came to 1 base and at J to 3 bases, leaving 4 bases not matched to a gene. This CDR3 has 15 amino acids. CDR3 sequence: CASSQAGTGKETQYF. In DNA, the CDR3 is TGCGCCAGCAGCCAAGCTGGGACAGGCAAAGAGACCCAGTACTTC.

The V gene is TRBV10-3, the J gene TRBJ1-2; D unclear. Germline V lookup: CDR1 ENHRY, CDR2 SYGVKD. The CDR3 is 12 residues long. V shed 8 bases and J shed 3 bases, with 10 bases lying between them. The CDR3: CAISGNYYGYTF. For the CDR3, the DNA is TGTGCCATCTCAGGCAACTACTATGGCTACACCTTC.

The V and J genes are TRBV5-8 and TRBJ1-5; 7 nucleotides align to TRBD1. The CDR3 contains 15 residues. CDR1 and CDR2 (germline): SGHTS, YDEGEE. The V segment lost 4 bases and the J segment 0 bases; nucleotides outside the gene matches: 4. The chain's CDR3 is CASSHRGGSNQPQHF. CDR3 DNA sequence: TGTGCCAGCAGCCACAGGGGAGGTAGCAATCAGCCCCAGCATTTT.

This chain joins TRBV5-6 and TRBJ2-1; D is possibly TRBD2 (7 bases). V lost 4 bases and J lost 2, with 10 bases in between. The CDR3 covers 14 residues. Germline V gene sequence: CDR1 SGHDT, CDR2 YYEEEE. The CDR3 loop reads CASSRGGAYNEQFF. The CDR3, as DNA: TGTGCCAGCAGCCGCGGGGGCGCCTACAATGAGCAGTTCTTC.